A selection of T cell receptor beta chains follows, all from one sample in a study of blood T cell repertoires in COVID-19. Measured with immunoSEQ multiplex PCR; TCRdb has only the in-frame clones, and not every one. The sample holds 150,000 to 200,000 clones; roughly 76% are singletons and the top ten take roughly 8.6%. The sample consisted of peripheral blood. These receptors came from a woman aged 45-65 years with active or convalescent COVID-19. Each CDR3 is given without its conserved first and last residue. Each record gives: V gene, CDR3 protein.

>TRBV24-1
ATSDHGLAGGHPLF
>TRBV14
ASSLGQISYEQY
>TRBV3-1/TRBV3-2
ASSQTSGRNTGELF
>TRBV25-1
ASRPDRGLGANVLT
>TRBV7-2
ASSSRTGQLSPLH
>TRBV4-2
ASSQEYRAGGRTGELF
>TRBV29-1
SVARVGTGAVFVQGNYGYT
>TRBV9
ASSALHMTSNQF
>TRBV11-2
ASSPHGRQGLCNQPQH
>TRBV7-3
ASSPLAGVDTQY
>TRBV28
ASSSHRGRTGELF
>TRBV7-2
ASSLGLDYGYT
>TRBV19
ASRMTGGPYEQY
>TRBV19
ASQTSGASTDTQY
>TRBV5-6
ASSLRTGGPGNTIY
>TRBV7-9
ASSSDRGRGQETQY